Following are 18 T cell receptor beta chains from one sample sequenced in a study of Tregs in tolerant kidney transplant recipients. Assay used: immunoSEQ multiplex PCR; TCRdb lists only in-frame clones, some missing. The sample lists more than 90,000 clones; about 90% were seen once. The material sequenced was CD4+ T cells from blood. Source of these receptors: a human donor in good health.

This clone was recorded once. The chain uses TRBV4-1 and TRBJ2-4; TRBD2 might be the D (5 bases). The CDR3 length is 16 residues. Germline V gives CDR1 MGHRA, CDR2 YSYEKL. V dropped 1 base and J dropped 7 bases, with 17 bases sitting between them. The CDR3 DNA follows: TGCGCCAGCAGCCAAGTCTCCTTAGTAACGGGGAACATTCAGTACTTC. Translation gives CASSQVSLVTGNIQYF.

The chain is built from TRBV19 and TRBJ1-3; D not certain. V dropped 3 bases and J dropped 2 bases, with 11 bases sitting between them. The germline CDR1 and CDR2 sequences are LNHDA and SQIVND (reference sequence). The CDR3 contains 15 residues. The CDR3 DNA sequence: TGTGCCAGTAGTATTGGCAGGCCAACTGGAAACACCATATATTTT. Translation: CASSIGRPTGNTIYF.

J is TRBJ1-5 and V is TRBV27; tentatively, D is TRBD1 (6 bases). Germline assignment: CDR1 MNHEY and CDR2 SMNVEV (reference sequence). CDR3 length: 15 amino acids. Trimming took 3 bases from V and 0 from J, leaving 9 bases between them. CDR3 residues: CASSLNRDSNQPQHF. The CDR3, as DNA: TGTGCCAGCAGTTTGAACAGGGATAGCAATCAGCCCCAGCATTTT.

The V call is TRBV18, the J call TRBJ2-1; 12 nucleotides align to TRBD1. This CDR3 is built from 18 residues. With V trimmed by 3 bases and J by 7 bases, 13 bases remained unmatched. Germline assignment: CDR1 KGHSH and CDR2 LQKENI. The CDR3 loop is CASSPRPTGTGGKNEQFF. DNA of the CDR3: TGTGCCAGCTCACCCCGACCAACCGGGACAGGGGGCAAGAATGAGCAGTTCTTC. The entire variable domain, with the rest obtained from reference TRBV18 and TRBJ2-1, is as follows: NAGVMQNPRHLVRRRGQEARLRCSPMKGHSHVYWYRQLPEEGLKFMVYLQKENIIDESGMPKERFSAEFPKEGPSILRIQQVVRGDSAAYFCASSPRPTGTGGKNEQFFGPGTRLTVL.

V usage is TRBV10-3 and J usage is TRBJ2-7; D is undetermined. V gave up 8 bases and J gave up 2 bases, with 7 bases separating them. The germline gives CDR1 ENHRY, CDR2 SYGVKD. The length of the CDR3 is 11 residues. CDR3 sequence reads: CAIGRTYEQYF. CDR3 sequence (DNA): TGTGCCATCGGCAGGACCTACGAGCAGTACTTC.

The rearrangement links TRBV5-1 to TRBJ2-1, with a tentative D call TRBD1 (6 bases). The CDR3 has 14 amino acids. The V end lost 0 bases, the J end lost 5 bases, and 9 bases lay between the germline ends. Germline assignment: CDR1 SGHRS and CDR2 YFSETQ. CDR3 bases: TGCGCCAGCAGCTTGGCCAGGGGCGACAATGAGCAGTTCTTC. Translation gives CASSLARGDNEQFF.

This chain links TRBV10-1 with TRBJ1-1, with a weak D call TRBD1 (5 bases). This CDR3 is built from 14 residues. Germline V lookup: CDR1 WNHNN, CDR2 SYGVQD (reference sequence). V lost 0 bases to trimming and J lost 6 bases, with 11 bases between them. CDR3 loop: CASSESRGSPEAFF. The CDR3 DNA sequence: TGCGCCAGCAGTGAGTCGCGGGGGAGCCCTGAAGCTTTCTTT.

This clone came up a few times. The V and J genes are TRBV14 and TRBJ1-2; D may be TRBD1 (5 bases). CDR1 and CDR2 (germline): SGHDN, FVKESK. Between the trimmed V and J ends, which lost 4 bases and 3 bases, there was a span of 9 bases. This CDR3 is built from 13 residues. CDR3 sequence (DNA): TGTGCCAGCAGCCCTACAGGATACTATGGCTACACCTTC. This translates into CASSPTGYYGYTF. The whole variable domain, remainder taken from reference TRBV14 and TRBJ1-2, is EAGVTQFPSHSVIEKGQTVTLRCDPISGHDNLYWYRRVMGKEIKFLLHFVKESKQDESGMPNNRFLAERTGGTYSTLKVQPAELEDSGVYFCASSPTGYYGYTFGSGTRLTVV.

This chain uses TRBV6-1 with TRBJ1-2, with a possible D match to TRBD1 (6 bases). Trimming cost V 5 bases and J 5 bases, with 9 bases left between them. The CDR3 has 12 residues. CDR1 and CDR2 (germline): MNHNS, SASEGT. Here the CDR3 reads CASSLQGYGYTF. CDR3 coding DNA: TGTGCCAGCAGTTTACAGGGATATGGCTACACCTTC.

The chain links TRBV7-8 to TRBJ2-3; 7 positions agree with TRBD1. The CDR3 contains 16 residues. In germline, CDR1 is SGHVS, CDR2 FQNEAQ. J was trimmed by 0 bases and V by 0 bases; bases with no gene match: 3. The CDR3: CASSLAMTGSTDTQYF. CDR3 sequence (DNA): TGTGCCAGCAGCTTAGCTATGACAGGGAGCACAGATACGCAGTATTTT.

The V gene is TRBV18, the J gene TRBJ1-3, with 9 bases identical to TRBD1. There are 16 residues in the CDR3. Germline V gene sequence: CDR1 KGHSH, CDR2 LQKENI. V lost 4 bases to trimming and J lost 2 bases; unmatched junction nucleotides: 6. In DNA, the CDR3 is TGTGCCAGCTCACTCGGACAGGGGCCGACTGGAAACACCATATATTTT. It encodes CASSLGQGPTGNTIYF.

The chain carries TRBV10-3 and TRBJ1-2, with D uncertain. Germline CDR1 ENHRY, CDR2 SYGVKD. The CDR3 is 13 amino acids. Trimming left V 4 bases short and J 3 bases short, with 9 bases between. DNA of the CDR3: TGTGCCATCAGTGGGGGTCCTGACTATGGCTACACCTTC. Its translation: CAISGGPDYGYTF.

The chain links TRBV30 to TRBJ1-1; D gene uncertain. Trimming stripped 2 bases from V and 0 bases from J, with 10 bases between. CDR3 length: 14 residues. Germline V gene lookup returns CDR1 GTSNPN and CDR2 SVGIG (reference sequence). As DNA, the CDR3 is TGTGCCTGGAGTCGAGGCTACATGAACACTGAAGCTTTCTTT. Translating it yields CAWSRGYMNTEAFF. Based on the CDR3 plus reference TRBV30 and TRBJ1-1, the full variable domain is SQTIHQWPATLVQPVGSPLSLECTVEGTSNPNLYWYRQAAGRGLQLLFYSVGIGQISSEVPQNLSASRPQDRQFILSSKKLLLSDSGFYLCAWSRGYMNTEAFFGQGTRLTVV.

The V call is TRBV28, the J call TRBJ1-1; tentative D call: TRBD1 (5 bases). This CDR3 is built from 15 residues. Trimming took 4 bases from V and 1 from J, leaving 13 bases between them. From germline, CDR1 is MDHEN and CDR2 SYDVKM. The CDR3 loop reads CASSSPGLSNTEAFF. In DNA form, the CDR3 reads TGTGCCAGCAGTTCACCGGGACTTTCGAACACTGAAGCTTTCTTT.

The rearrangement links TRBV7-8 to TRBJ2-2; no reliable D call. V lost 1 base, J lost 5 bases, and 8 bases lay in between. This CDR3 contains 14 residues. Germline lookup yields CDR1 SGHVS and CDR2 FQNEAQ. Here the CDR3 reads CASSLVLRTGELFF. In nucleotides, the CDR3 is TGTGCCAGCAGCTTAGTACTTCGAACCGGGGAGCTGTTTTTT.

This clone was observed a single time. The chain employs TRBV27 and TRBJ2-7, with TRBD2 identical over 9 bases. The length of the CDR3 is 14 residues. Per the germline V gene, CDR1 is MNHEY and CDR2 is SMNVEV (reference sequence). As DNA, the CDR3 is TGTGCCAGCAGTTTACAGCGGGGGGTATGGGAACTTATTGTC. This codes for CASSLQRGVWELIV.

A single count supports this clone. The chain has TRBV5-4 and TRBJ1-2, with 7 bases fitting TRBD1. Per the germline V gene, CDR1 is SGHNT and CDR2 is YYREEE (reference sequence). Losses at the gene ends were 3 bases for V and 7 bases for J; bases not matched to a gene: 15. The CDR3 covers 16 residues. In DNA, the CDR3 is TGTGCCAGCAGCTCAGACAGGGCGAGATTGAACGGTGGCTACACCTTC. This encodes CASSSDRARLNGGYTF.

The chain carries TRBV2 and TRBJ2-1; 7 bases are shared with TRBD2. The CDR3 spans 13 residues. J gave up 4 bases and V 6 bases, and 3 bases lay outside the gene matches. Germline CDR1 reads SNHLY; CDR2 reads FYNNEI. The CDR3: CASSGEGYNEQFF. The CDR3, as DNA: TGTGCCAGCAGCGGGGAGGGTTACAATGAGCAGTTCTTC. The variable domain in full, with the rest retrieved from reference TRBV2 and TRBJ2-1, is EPEVTQTPSHQVTQMGQEVILRCVPISNHLYFYWYRQILGQKVEFLVSFYNNEISEKSEIFDDQFSVERPDGSNFTLKIRSTKLEDSAMYFCASSGEGYNEQFFGPGTRLTVL.